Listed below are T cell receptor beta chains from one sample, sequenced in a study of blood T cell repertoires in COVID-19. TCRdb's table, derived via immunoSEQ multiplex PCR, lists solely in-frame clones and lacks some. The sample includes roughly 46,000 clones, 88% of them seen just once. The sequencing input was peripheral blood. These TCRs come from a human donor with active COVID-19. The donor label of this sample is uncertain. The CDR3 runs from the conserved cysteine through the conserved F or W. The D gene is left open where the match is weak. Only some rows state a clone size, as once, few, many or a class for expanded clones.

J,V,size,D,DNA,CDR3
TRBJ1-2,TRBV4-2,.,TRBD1,TGTGCCAGCAGCCAAAGTGGGGGACAGGCCTATGGCTACACCTTC,CASSQSGGQAYGYTF
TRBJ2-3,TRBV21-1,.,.,TGTGCCAGCAGCAATTCCATCCGACTAGCCCTCCGACTAGCGGGATTTAAAGATACGCAGTATTTT,CASSNSIRLALRLAGFKDTQYF
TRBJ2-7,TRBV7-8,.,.,TGTGCCAGCAGCTCGCAAATGGACAACTACGAGCAGTACTTC,CASSSQMDNYEQYF
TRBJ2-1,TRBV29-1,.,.,TGCAGCGTTGAACTCCAAGCGACCCTCTCCCACAATGAGCAGTTCTTC,CSVELQATLSHNEQFF
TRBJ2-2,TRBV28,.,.,TGTGCCAGCAGCCCTCTAGTGGACACCGGGGAGCTGTTTTTT,CASSPLVDTGELFF
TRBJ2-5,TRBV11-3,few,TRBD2,TGTGCCAGCAGCCCCCGACTAGCGGGGGAGCAAGAGACCCAGTACTTC,CASSPRLAGEQETQYF
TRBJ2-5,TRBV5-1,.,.,TGCGCCAGCAGCTTGGGGCAGAGGGAAGAGACCCAGTACTTC,CASSLGQREETQYF
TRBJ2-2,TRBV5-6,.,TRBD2,TGTGCCAGCAGCCGGGAGGACACCGGGGAGCTGTTTTTT,CASSREDTGELFF
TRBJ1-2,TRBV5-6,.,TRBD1,TGTGCCAGCAGCCTCACCGGGACAGCCAACTATGGCTACACCTTC,CASSLTGTANYGYTF
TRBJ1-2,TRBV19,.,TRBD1,TGTGCCAGTAGCCCCGGACAGGGCTATGGCTACACCTTC,CASSPGQGYGYTF
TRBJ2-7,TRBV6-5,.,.,TGTGCCAGCATGGCTAGTTCCTACGAGCAGTACTTC,CASMASSYEQYF
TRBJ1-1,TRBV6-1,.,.,TGTGCCAGCAGTGAAACAATGAACACTGAAGCTTTCTTT,CASSETMNTEAFF
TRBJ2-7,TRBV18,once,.,TGTGCCAGCTCACCACCGGGGGGATACGAGCAGTACTTC,CASSPPGGYEQYF
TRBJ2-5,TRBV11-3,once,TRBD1,TGTGCCAGCAGCTTAGGGCTCGGGACAGTGGGAGAGACCCAGTACTTC,CASSLGLGTVGETQYF
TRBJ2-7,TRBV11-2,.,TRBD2,TGTGCCAGCAGCTTCTGGGGGGGATCCTACGAGCAGTACTTC,CASSFWGGSYEQYF
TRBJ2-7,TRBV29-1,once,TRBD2,TGCAGCGTGAAGCTAGCGGGAGGTTTGTACGAGCAGTACTTC,CSVKLAGGLYEQYF
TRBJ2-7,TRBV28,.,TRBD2,TGTGCCAGCACAGGGACTACCTACGAGCAGTACTTC,CASTGTTYEQYF
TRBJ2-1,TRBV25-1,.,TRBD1,TGTGCCAGCAGTGAACTGGGGGACAGGGTTGACAATGAGCAGTTCTTC,CASSELGDRVDNEQFF
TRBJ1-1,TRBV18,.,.,TGTGCCAGCTCACCACAACGTTTGAAGGGGAGGTCTGAAGCTTTCTTT,CASSPQRLKGRSEAFF
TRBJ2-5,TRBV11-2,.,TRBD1,TGTGCCAGCAGCTTATCCGAGGGGGCAGAGACCCAGTACTTC,CASSLSEGAETQYF